This entry lists 8 T cell receptor beta chains sequenced from one sample in a study of cytomegalovirus exposure and HLA in healthy donors. Primers included in the PCR were 60 Vbeta and 13 Jbeta primers. The table came from immunoSEQ multiplex PCR; TCRdb's copy has only in-frame clones and leaves some out. The data show roughly 120,000 clones, 75% to 90% seen once. Sequencing input: PBMCs. Receptor source: a male donor in good health and CMV-seronegative.

The chain is built from TRBV10-3 and TRBJ1-2; 11 bases fit TRBD1. V lost 4 bases and J lost 5; bases outside the gene matches: 3. Germline V gives CDR1 ENHRY, CDR2 SYGVKD. There are 14 residues in the CDR3. CDR3 sequence reads: CAISGTGGDYGYTF. CDR3 coding DNA: TGTGCCATCAGTGGGACAGGGGGCGATTATGGCTACACCTTC.

J is TRBJ2-4 and V is TRBV25-1; possible D gene TRBD2, 5 bases. Trimming removed 5 bases at V and 8 bases at J, with 13 bases between. Germline values: CDR1 MGHDK, CDR2 SYGVNS. The CDR3 is made up of 13 amino acids. The CDR3 DNA reads as TGTGCCAGCAGTTATACCGGGAACGACATTCAGTACTTC. Translating it yields CASSYTGNDIQYF. Complete variable domain (other parts from reference TRBV25-1 and TRBJ2-4): EADIYQTPRYLVIGTGKKITLECSQTMGHDKMYWYQQDPGMELHLIHYSYGVNSTEKGDLSSESTVSRIRTEHFPLTLESARPSHTSQYLCASSYTGNDIQYFGAGTRLSVL.

The CDR3 region is CASSPGGQGYGYTF. The CDR3, as DNA: TGTGCCAGTAGCCCGGGAGGCCAGGGGTATGGCTACACCTTC. The chain couples TRBV19 to TRBJ1-2; weak D call: TRBD1 (6 bases). Germline CDR1 and CDR2: LNHDA and SQIVND (reference sequence). This CDR3 contains 14 residues. V shed 6 bases and J shed 5 bases, with 16 bases lying between them.

The chain uses TRBV6-5 and TRBJ2-7, with 8 bases aligning to TRBD2. Germline V lookup: CDR1 MNHEY, CDR2 SVGAGI. CDR3 length: 15 residues. With V trimmed by 6 bases and J by 3 bases, 10 bases remained unmatched. The CDR3 region is CASSHLGLDIYEQYF. The CDR3 DNA reads TGTGCCAGCAGCCACCTGGGACTAGACATCTACGAGCAGTACTTC.

The chain combines TRBV5-6 with TRBJ2-5, with 9 bases lining up with TRBD1. The germline V gene encodes CDR1 SGHDT and CDR2 YYEEEE. With 5 bases clipped from V and 5 bases from J, the junction kept 7 bases outside the gene matches. This CDR3 spans 14 amino acids. CDR3 nucleotide sequence: TGTGCCAGCAGAAGGACAGGGGAGGAGGAGACCCAGTACTTC. It codes for CASRRTGEEETQYF.

For the CDR3, the DNA is TGTGCCAGCAGCCCAAATCCGAGGCAGCCCCAGCATTTT. Amino acid sequence: CASSPNPRQPQHF. The rearrangement uses TRBV7-3 and TRBJ1-5; D unclear. The CDR3 extends over 13 amino acids. From germline, CDR1 is SGHTA and CDR2 FQGTGA. V lost 5 bases, J lost 7 bases, and 12 bases lay in between.

The rearrangement joins TRBV30 to TRBJ1-4; 7 bases are a match to TRBD1. CDR1 GTSNPN and CDR2 SVGIG come from the germline V gene (reference sequence). This CDR3 is built from 12 residues. V lost 3 bases to trimming and J lost 7 bases; unmatched junction nucleotides: 2. CDR3 in amino acids: CAWRPGGEKLFF. The DNA for the CDR3 is TGTGCCTGGAGGCCAGGGGGTGAAAAACTGTTTTTT.

The V call is TRBV18, the J call TRBJ2-1; 7 nucleotides agree with TRBD1. Germline CDR1 and CDR2: KGHSH and LQKENI. The junction had 6 bases not matched to a gene; V was cut back by 5 bases and J by 5 bases. The CDR3 has 14 amino acids. The CDR3 nucleotides read TGTGCCAGCTCAGATCGGACAGGAGACAATGAGCAGTTCTTC. Encoded protein: CASSDRTGDNEQFF.